Listed here are 3 T cell receptor beta chains from one sample, sequenced in a study of identical twins (dated by TCRdb to 2016 to 2018). Libraries were built with 5' RACE. Sequencing used an Illumina HiSeq 2000. TCRdb reworked the public reads: Q25 trimming with fastp, MiXCR clone assembly, productive beta chains retained. Rows are unified per CDR3 protein, each entry keeping the most common DNA and genes. This sample is represented by hundreds of thousands of distinct CDR3 sequences; roughly 8% of them were singletons. The ten largest clones add up to approximately 0.96% of the sample. A further study also used this sample, focusing on yellow fever vaccine responses in identical twins.

The sample was PBMCs. These receptors originate from a woman younger than 30 in good health.

In its sample, this clonotype was seen many times. The rearrangement links TRBV7-9 to TRBJ2-1; 8 nucleotides align to TRBD1. Germline V gene data show CDR1 as SEHNR and CDR2 as FQNEAQ (reference sequence). The trim removed 2 bases at V and 4 bases at J, leaving 4 bases unmatched. This CDR3 has 15 amino acids. CDR3 in amino acids: CASSLQGARYNEQFF. In DNA form, the CDR3 reads TGTGCCAGCAGCTTACAGGGGGCGAGGTACAATGAGCAGTTCTTC.

In DNA form, the CDR3 reads TGTGCCAGCAGTGGGGGACTAGCGGCATACGAGCAGTACTTC. This codes for CASSGGLAAYEQYF. The rearrangement links TRBV6-2 or TRBV6-3 to TRBJ2-7; the match to TRBD2 covers 11 bases. The CDR3 covers 14 residues. Germline V gene data show CDR1 as MNHEY and CDR2 as SVGEGT. Losses at the gene ends were 5 bases for V and 4 bases for J; bases not matched to a gene: 4.

This clonotype was detected a few times. V and J are TRBV28 and TRBJ2-4; D not resolved. The CDR3 runs 14 residues. The V end lost 5 bases, the J end lost 0 bases, and 8 bases lay between the germline ends. Per the germline V gene, CDR1 is MDHEN and CDR2 is SYDVKM. CDR3 bases: TGTGCCAGCAGTCCAGGCGGAGCCAAAAACATTCAGTACTTC. Its protein is CASSPGGAKNIQYF.